This T cell receptor (beta chain) was retrieved from a study of cytomegalovirus exposure and HLA in healthy donors. V was pared by 5 bases and J by 9 bases, with 7 bases of the junction left unmatched. The CDR3 sequence is 13 residues long. CDR1 MNHEY and CDR2 SVGAGI come from the germline V gene. Note on this clone: Its target is unknown.

Study results and caveats: Across all donors, roughly uniform sequencing depth was an assumption of the presence/absence analyses. Listed as cytomegalovirus-associated were 150 to 200 TCR beta chains. Association of a missense DCLRE1C variant with TCR beta V- and J-gene trimming was reported in a later analysis.

60 Vbeta and 13 Jbeta primers were used in PCR. Repertoires were generated with immunoSEQ multiplex PCR, while TCRdb's copy carries only in-frame clones and drops some. In the table there are approximately 160,000 clones, approximately 80% of which are singletons. This rearrangement joins TRBV6-5 to TRBJ2-1, with TRBD1 matching 7 bases. The TCR was taken from a young woman in good health and CMV-seronegative. What was sequenced was PBMCs. CDR3 coding DNA: TGTGCCAGCAGTCGCAACAGGGGAAGTGAGCAGTTCTTC. This sequence encodes CASSRNRGSEQFF.